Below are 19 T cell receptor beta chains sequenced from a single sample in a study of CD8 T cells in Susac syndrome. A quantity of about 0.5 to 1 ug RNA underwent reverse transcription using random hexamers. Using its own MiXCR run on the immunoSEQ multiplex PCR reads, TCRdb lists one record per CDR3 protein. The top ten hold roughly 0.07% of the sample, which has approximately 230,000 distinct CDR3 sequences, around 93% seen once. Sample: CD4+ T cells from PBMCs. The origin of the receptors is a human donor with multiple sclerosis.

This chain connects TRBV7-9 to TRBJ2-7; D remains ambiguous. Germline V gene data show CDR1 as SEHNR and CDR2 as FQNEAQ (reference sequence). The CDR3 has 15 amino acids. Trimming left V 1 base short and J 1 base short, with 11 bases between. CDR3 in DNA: TGTGCCAGCAGCTTAGATAAGGACCGATCCTACGAGCAGTACTTC. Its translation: CASSLDKDRSYEQYF.

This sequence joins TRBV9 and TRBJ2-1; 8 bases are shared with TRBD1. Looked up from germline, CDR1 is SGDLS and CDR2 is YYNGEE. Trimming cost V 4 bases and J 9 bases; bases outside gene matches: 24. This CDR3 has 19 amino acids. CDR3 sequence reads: CASSPRTGIAGPWVGEQFF. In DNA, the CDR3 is TGTGCCAGCAGCCCCCGGACAGGGATAGCCGGCCCCTGGGTTGGTGAGCAGTTCTTC.

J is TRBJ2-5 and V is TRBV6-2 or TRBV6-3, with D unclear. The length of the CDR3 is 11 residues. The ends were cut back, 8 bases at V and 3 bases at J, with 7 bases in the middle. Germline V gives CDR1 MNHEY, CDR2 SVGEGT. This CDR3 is CASGQKETQYF. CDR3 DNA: TGTGCCAGCGGGCAAAAAGAGACCCAGTACTTC.

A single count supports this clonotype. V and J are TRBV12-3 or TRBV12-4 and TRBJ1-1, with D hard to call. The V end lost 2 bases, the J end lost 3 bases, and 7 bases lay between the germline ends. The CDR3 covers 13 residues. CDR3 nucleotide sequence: TGTGCCAGCAGTTTAATGTGGGACACTGAAGCTTTCTTT. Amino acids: CASSLMWDTEAFF.

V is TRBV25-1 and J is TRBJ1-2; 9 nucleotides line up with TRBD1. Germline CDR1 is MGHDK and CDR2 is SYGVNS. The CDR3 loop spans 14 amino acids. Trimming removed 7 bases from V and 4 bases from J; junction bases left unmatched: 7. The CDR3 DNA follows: TGTGCCAGCAAGGGACAGGGAGGGGCCTATGGCTACACCTTC. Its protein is CASKGQGGAYGYTF.

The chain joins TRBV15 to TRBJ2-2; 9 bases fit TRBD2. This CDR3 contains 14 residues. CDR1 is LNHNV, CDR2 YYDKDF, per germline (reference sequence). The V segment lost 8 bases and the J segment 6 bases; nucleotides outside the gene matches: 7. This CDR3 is CATAAGGLAGELFF. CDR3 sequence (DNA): TGTGCCACCGCCGCGGGGGGGCTGGCCGGGGAGCTGTTTTTT.

CDR3 loop: CSARSGDVQYF. The CDR3 bases are TGCAGTGCTAGGTCTGGAGACGTCCAGTACTTC. This chain joins TRBV20-1 and TRBJ2-4; D uncertain. V lost 3 bases, J lost 13 bases, and 13 bases lay in between. CDR1 and CDR2 from the germline V gene are DFQATT and SNEGSKA (reference sequence). This CDR3 region has 11 residues.

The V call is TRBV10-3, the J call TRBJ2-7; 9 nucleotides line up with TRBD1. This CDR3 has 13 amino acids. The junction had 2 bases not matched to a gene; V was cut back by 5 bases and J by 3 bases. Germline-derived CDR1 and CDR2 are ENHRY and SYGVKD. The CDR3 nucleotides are TGTGCCATCAGTCCGGGACAGGGCTACGAGCAGTACGTC. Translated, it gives CAISPGQGYEQYV.

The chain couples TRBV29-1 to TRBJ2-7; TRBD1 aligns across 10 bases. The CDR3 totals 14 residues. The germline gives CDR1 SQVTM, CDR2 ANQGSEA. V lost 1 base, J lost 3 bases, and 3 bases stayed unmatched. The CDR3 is CSVEGDRGNYEQYV. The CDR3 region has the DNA TGCAGCGTTGAAGGGGACAGGGGTAACTACGAGCAGTACGTC.

The CDR3 reads CASSQLSGTDTQYF. Here the CDR3 DNA reads TGTGCCAGCAGCCAACTTAGCGGCACAGATACGCAGTATTTT. The genes are TRBV4-2 and TRBJ2-3, with a possible D match to TRBD2 (5 bases). The V gene lost 2 bases and the J gene lost 1 base, with 7 bases spanning the gap. The germline CDR1 and CDR2 sequences are LGHNA and YNFKEQ. The CDR3 consists of 14 residues.

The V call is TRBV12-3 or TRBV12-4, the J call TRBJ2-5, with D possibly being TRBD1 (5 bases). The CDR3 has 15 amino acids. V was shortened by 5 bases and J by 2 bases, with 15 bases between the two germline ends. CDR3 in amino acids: CASSPPRQWQETQYF. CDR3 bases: TGTGCCAGCAGTCCCCCCAGACAGTGGCAAGAGACCCAGTACTTC.

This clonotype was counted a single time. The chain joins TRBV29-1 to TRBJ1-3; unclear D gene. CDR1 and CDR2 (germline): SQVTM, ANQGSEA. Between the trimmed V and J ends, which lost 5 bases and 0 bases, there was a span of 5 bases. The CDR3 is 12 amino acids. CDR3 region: CSVQFSGNTIYF. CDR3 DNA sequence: TGCAGCGTTCAATTCTCTGGAAACACCATATATTTT.

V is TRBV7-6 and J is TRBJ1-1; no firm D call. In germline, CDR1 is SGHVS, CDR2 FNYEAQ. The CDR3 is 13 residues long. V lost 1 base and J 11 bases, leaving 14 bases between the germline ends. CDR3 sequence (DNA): TGTGCCAGCAGCTTAGACGGGAGGATAGAGGCTTTCTTT. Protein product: CASSLDGRIEAFF.

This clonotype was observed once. The CDR3 here is CASSQDRGLSGQPQHF. CDR3 in DNA: TGCGCCAGCAGTCAAGACAGGGGGCTATCAGGTCAGCCCCAGCATTTT. This chain connects TRBV23-1 to TRBJ1-5; 10 bases line up with TRBD1. TRBV23-1 counts as an open reading frame of uncertain function. The CDR3 length is 16 residues. V was clipped by 2 bases and J by 6 bases; unmatched bases: 7.

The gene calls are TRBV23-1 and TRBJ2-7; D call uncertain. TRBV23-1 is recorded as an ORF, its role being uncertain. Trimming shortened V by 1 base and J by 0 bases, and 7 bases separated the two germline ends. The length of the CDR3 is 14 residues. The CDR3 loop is CASSQFCSSYEQYV. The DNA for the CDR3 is TGCGCCAGCAGTCAATTCTGTAGCTCCTACGAGCAGTACGTC.

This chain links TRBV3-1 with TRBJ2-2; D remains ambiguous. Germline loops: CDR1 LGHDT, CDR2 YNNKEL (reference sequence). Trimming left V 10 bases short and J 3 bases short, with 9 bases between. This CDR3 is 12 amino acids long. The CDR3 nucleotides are TGTGCCACCCAACGGGACACCGGGGAGCTGTTTTTT. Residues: CATQRDTGELFF. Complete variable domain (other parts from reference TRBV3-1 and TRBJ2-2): DTAVSQTPKYLVTQMGNDKSIKCEQNLGHDTMYWYKQDSKKFLKIMFSYNNKELIINETVPNRFSPKSPDKAHLNLHINSLELGDSAVYFCATQRDTGELFFGEGSRLTVL.

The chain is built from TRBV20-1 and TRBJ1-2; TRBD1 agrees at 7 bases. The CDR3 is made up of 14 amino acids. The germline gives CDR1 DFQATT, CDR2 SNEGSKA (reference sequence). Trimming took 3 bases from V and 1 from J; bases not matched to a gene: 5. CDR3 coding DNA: TGCAGTGCTAGTAGGCCAGGGGGTAACTATGGCTACACCTTC. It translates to CSASRPGGNYGYTF.

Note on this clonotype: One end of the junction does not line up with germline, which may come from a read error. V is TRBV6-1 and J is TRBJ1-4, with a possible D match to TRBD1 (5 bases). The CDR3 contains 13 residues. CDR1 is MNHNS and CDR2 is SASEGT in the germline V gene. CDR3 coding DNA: TGTGCCACCAGTCGACAGCCTAATGAAAAACTGTTTTTT. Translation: CATSRQPNEKLFF.

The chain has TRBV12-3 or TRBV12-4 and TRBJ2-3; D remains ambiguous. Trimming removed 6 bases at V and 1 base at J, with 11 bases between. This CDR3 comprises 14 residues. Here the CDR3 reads CASRGPARTDTQYF. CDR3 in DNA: TGTGCCAGCAGGGGCCCGGCCCGCACAGATACGCAGTATTTT.